Below, 28 T cell receptor beta chains from the same sample are listed, as sequenced in a study of OX40 agonist ivuxolimab in advanced cancers. Using immunoSEQ multiplex PCR, the repertoire was profiled, and TCRdb retains in-frame clones only, with some absent. The top ten hold approximately 4.8% of the sample, which has tens of thousands of clones, around 90% seen once. This material consisted of CD4+ or CD8+ T cells sorted from blood, taken in a trial of the OX40 agonist ivuxolimab. All receptors derive from an adult with an advanced solid tumor such as melanoma, head and neck, liver or kidney cancer.

The rearrangement uses TRBV9 and TRBJ1-2, with 7 bases that match TRBD1. Trimming took 4 bases from V and 8 from J; bases not matched to a gene: 8. Looked up from germline, CDR1 is SGDLS and CDR2 is YYNGEE. CDR3 size: 13 residues. The CDR3 here is CASSPTGAQGYTF. The CDR3 DNA reads TGTGCCAGCAGCCCTACAGGGGCACAAGGCTACACCTTC.

This clone was detected only a few times. The V call is TRBV6-6, the J call TRBJ2-3; 11 bases line up with TRBD2. The V gene end was trimmed by 4 bases and the J gene end by 6 bases; junction bases not matched to a gene: 3. Germline V lookup: CDR1 MNHNY, CDR2 SVGAGI (reference sequence). The CDR3 has 14 residues. The CDR3 is CASSSSGRFDTQYF. The DNA for the CDR3 is TGTGCCAGCAGTTCTAGCGGGAGGTTCGATACGCAGTATTTT.

The J gene is TRBJ2-1, the V gene TRBV4-2, with TRBD1 as a possible D gene (6 bases). V was pared by 1 base and J by 8 bases, with 21 bases between. CDR1 is LGHNA and CDR2 is YNFKEQ in the germline V gene. The length of the CDR3 is 17 residues. CDR3 residues: CASSQGGQGGTADEQFF. For the CDR3, the DNA is TGTGCCAGCAGCCAAGGTGGACAAGGGGGTACCGCTGATGAGCAGTTCTTC.

In its sample, this clone was seen once. This chain uses TRBV5-1 with TRBJ2-5, with D possibly being TRBD1 or TRBD2 (5 bases each). Germline CDR1 is SGHRS and CDR2 is YFSETQ. V was clipped by 4 bases and J by 5 bases, with 18 bases between them. The CDR3 length is 15 residues. In nucleotides, the CDR3 is TGCGCCAGCAGCCCCCTGGGGGTACGGGGTGAGACCCAGTACTTC. It specifies CASSPLGVRGETQYF.

The CDR3 DNA is TGCAGCGTTGAGGACACAGGGAGCTCCTACGAGCAGTACTTC. It translates to CSVEDTGSSYEQYF. The rearrangement joins TRBV29-1 to TRBJ2-7, with TRBD1 as a possible D gene (6 bases). The germline CDR1 and CDR2 sequences are SQVTM and ANQGSEA. Trimming removed 3 bases from V and 0 bases from J, with 12 bases in between. The CDR3 has 14 residues.

This chain connects TRBV9 to TRBJ2-2; TRBD2 aligns across 10 bases. The CDR3 contains 15 residues. The junction had 5 bases not matched to a gene; V was cut back by 3 bases and J by 6 bases. The germline V gene has CDR1 SGDLS and CDR2 YYNGEE. The CDR3 DNA reads as TGTGCCAGCAGCGCGAGTCTAGCGGGAGCCGGGGAGCTGTTTTTT. Translation: CASSASLAGAGELFF.

The genes are TRBV4-1 and TRBJ1-2; D is unresolved. CDR1 is MGHRA, CDR2 YSYEKL, per germline. CDR3 length: 13 amino acids. The V and J ends lost 1 base and 2 bases respectively, with 5 bases between them. The CDR3 loop reads CASSQAGNYGYTF. CDR3 bases: TGCGCCAGCAGCCAAGCGGGGAACTATGGCTACACCTTC.

The gene calls are TRBV7-6 and TRBJ2-7; 8 bases align to TRBD2. Germline CDR1 reads SGHVS; CDR2 reads FNYEAQ. The trim removed 5 bases at V and 2 bases at J, leaving 8 bases unmatched. The CDR3 covers 15 residues. CDR3: CASSPGAGLAYEQYF. In DNA form, the CDR3 reads TGTGCCAGCAGCCCAGGGGCGGGACTAGCCTACGAGCAGTACTTC.

This clone came up a few times. CDR3 loop: CASSLGLTGSTGELFF. The CDR3 coding sequence is TGTGCCAGCAGCTTAGGCCTAACAGGGAGCACCGGGGAGCTGTTTTTT. V gene TRBV13 combines with J gene TRBJ2-2, with D tentatively TRBD1 (6 bases). The CDR3 has 16 amino acids. Germline V gives CDR1 PRHDT, CDR2 FYEKMQ (reference sequence). V was pared by 0 bases and J by 4 bases, with 12 bases between.

The table lists this clone with a count of one. The gene calls are TRBV5-4 and TRBJ2-1, with D perhaps given as TRBD1 or TRBD2 (5 bases each). This CDR3 has 16 residues. The ends were cut back, 0 bases at V and 7 bases at J, with 17 bases in the middle. Germline lookup yields CDR1 SGHNT and CDR2 YYREEE (reference sequence). The CDR3 is CASSLAGPGRYNEQFF. Here the CDR3 DNA reads TGTGCCAGCAGCTTGGCCGGGCCGGGACGGTATAATGAGCAGTTCTTC.

This clone was detected only a few times. Different DNA sequences within this sample yield the same CDR3. V and J are TRBV20-1 and TRBJ2-1, with D unresolved. V was shortened by 5 bases and J by 7 bases, with 6 bases between the two germline ends. The germline V gene has CDR1 DFQATT and CDR2 SNEGSKA (reference sequence). The CDR3 extends over 10 amino acids. The CDR3 DNA follows: TGCAGTGCTGGAACTAATGAGCAGTTCTTC. This sequence encodes CSAGTNEQFF.

The V call is TRBV2, the J call TRBJ2-7, with D possibly TRBD1 on 6 matching bases. Deletions cut 6 bases from V and 2 bases from J, with 14 bases between. The CDR3 is 14 residues long. Germline CDR1 is SNHLY and CDR2 is FYNNEI. CDR3 residues: CASRWGQATYEQYF. The CDR3 region has the DNA TGTGCCAGCAGGTGGGGGCAGGCCACCTACGAGCAGTACTTC.

V is TRBV6-1 and J is TRBJ2-5; no clear D. V lost 0 bases and J lost 5, with 4 bases in between. The V gene's germline CDR1 is MNHNS and CDR2 SASEGT. The CDR3 has 12 residues. DNA of the CDR3: TGTGCCAGCAGTGAAGCGCACGAGACCCAGTACTTC. This encodes CASSEAHETQYF.

This chain links TRBV19 with TRBJ2-7, with 7 bases aligning to TRBD2. The CDR3 contains 16 residues. CDR1 and CDR2 from the germline V gene are LNHDA and SQIVND (reference sequence). The V segment lost 4 bases and the J segment 7 bases; nucleotides outside the gene matches: 16. The DNA of the CDR3 is TGTGCCAGTAGTAACGTGACGGGAGGCACAGGAGGGGAGCAGTACTTC. This sequence encodes CASSNVTGGTGGEQYF. Full variable domain (remainder filled in from reference TRBV19 and TRBJ2-7): DGGITQSPKYLFRKEGQNVTLSCEQNLNHDAMYWYRQDPGQGLRLIYYSQIVNDFQKGDIAEGYSVSREKKESFPLTVTSAQKNPTAFYLCASSNVTGGTGGEQYFGPGTRLTVT.

The chain uses TRBV9 and TRBJ2-3; D not resolved. The ends were cut back, 0 bases at V and 1 base at J, with 9 bases in the middle. CDR1 and CDR2 (germline): SGDLS, YYNGEE. The CDR3 runs to 15 residues. This CDR3 is CASSVAPQRTDTQYF. The CDR3 nucleotides are TGTGCCAGCAGCGTAGCCCCCCAACGCACAGATACGCAGTATTTT.

The V and J genes are TRBV11-3 and TRBJ2-1; the D gene is possibly TRBD2 (6 bases). The CDR3 is made up of 12 amino acids. Germline V gives CDR1 SGHNT, CDR2 YENEEA. Deletions cut 0 bases from V and 12 bases from J, with 9 bases between. The CDR3 region is CASSLDMGGQFF. For the CDR3, the DNA is TGTGCCAGCAGCTTAGATATGGGGGGGCAGTTCTTC.

The chain uses TRBV19 and TRBJ1-2; D not certain. Deletions cut 6 bases from V and 0 bases from J, with 11 bases between. Per the germline V gene, CDR1 is LNHDA and CDR2 is SQIVND (reference sequence). The CDR3 is made up of 14 amino acids. The CDR3 DNA reads TGTGCCAGTAGCTATACTGGTCCTAACTATGGCTACACCTTC. Amino acids: CASSYTGPNYGYTF.

The gene calls are TRBV18 and TRBJ2-7; D possibly corresponds to TRBD1 (6 bases). CDR1 is KGHSH, CDR2 LQKENI, per germline. Trimming shortened V by 2 bases and J by 3 bases, and 8 bases separated the two germline ends. This CDR3 is built from 13 residues. The chain's CDR3 is CASSPGGGYEQYF. CDR3 nucleotide sequence: TGTGCCAGCTCACCAGGGGGCGGCTACGAGCAGTACTTC.

V is TRBV7-3 and J is TRBJ2-2, with unresolved D. The ends were cut back, 1 base at V and 0 bases at J, with 6 bases in the middle. From germline, CDR1 is SGHTA and CDR2 FQGTGA. The CDR3 is 15 residues long. CDR3 in amino acids: CASSLRSANTGELFF. As DNA, the CDR3 is TGTGCCAGCAGCTTAAGGAGTGCGAACACCGGGGAGCTGTTTTTT. The whole variable domain, filled in from reference TRBV7-3 and TRBJ2-2, reads GAGVSQTPSNKVTEKGKYVELRCDPISGHTALYWYRQSLGQGPEFLIYFQGTGAADDSGLPNDRFFAVRPEGSVSTLKIQRTERGDSAVYLCASSLRSANTGELFFGEGSRLTVL.

This clone was observed once. At one of its ends the junction is not consistent with the germline gene, which may arise from a read error. The rearrangement joins TRBV7-7 to TRBJ2-1; the match to TRBD2 covers 8 bases. Germline values: CDR1 SSHAT, CDR2 FNYEAQ (reference sequence). The CDR3 length is 15 residues. The CDR3 DNA follows: TGTGCTAGCAGCCCAATAGCGGGACGCTACAATGAGCAGTTCTTC. It is translated as CASSPIAGRYNEQFF.

The chain employs TRBV19 and TRBJ2-5; the D gene is possibly TRBD2 (6 bases). The germline gives CDR1 LNHDA, CDR2 SQIVND (reference sequence). The CDR3 has 16 amino acids. V lost 6 bases, J lost 5 bases, and 22 bases lay in between. Here the CDR3 DNA reads TGTGCCAGTAGGGCGGCAGGGCCGGGACTTGGTGAGACCCAGTACTTC. Protein product: CASRAAGPGLGETQYF.

The V and J genes are TRBV2 and TRBJ2-3; 8 nucleotides agree with TRBD2. After removal of 6 bases from V and 4 bases from J, the junction contained 6 bases not matched to a gene. Germline assignment: CDR1 SNHLY and CDR2 FYNNEI. The CDR3 runs to 14 residues. CDR3 DNA: TGTGCCAGCAGAGCAGGACTAGCTTCAGATACGCAGTATTTT. Translating it yields CASRAGLASDTQYF.

The rearrangement links TRBV28 to TRBJ2-1; possibly TRBD1 for D (6 bases). This CDR3 spans 13 amino acids. The ends were cut back, 2 bases at V and 15 bases at J, with 17 bases in the middle. CDR1 MDHEN and CDR2 SYDVKM come from the germline V gene. In DNA form, the CDR3 reads TGTGCCAGCAGTTTAACCAAGGGGGTTTTTCGGTTCTTC. Translated: CASSLTKGVFRFF.

This chain uses TRBV11-2 with TRBJ2-5; D gene unclear. With 2 bases removed from V and 5 bases from J, the gap between germline ends came to 9 bases. The germline gives CDR1 SGHAT, CDR2 FQNNGV. The CDR3 contains 13 residues. CDR3 in DNA: TGTGCCAGCAGCTTATCCAGGCCGGAGACCCAGTACTTC. It specifies CASSLSRPETQYF.

The chain carries TRBV7-9 and TRBJ2-5; TRBD1 agrees at 10 bases. CDR1 and CDR2 (germline): SEHNR, FQNEAQ (reference sequence). This CDR3 is built from 13 residues. V dropped 11 bases and J dropped 5; count of bases not matched to a gene: 8. The CDR3 loop reads CALTDRGPETQYF. In nucleotides, the CDR3 is TGTGCCCTTACTGACAGGGGGCCTGAGACCCAGTACTTC.

The chain carries TRBV5-1 and TRBJ2-1, with 12 bases that match TRBD1. There are 16 residues in the CDR3. The germline gives CDR1 SGHRS, CDR2 YFSETQ. J gave up 8 bases and V 4 bases, and 10 bases lay outside the gene matches. CDR3 region: CASSAPGTGGRDEQFF. CDR3 in DNA: TGCGCCAGCAGCGCACCCGGGACAGGGGGCAGGGATGAGCAGTTCTTC.

The V gene is TRBV28, the J gene TRBJ2-7; 7 bases map to TRBD2. With 3 bases clipped from V and 0 bases from J, the junction kept 2 bases outside the gene matches. CDR3 length equals 14 residues. The germline gives CDR1 MDHEN, CDR2 SYDVKM. CDR3 amino acids: CASSLAGVSYEQYF. The DNA for the CDR3 is TGTGCCAGCAGTTTGGCGGGAGTCTCCTACGAGCAGTACTTC.

The chain links TRBV7-2 to TRBJ2-1, with 13 bases aligning to TRBD2. CDR3 length: 16 residues. CDR1 is SGHTA, CDR2 FQGNSA, per germline. With V trimmed by 3 bases and J by 5 bases, 4 bases remained unmatched. CDR3 DNA sequence: TGTGCCAGCAGCTTTTATGGGACTAGCGGGAACAATGAGCAGTTCTTC. Encoded protein: CASSFYGTSGNNEQFF.